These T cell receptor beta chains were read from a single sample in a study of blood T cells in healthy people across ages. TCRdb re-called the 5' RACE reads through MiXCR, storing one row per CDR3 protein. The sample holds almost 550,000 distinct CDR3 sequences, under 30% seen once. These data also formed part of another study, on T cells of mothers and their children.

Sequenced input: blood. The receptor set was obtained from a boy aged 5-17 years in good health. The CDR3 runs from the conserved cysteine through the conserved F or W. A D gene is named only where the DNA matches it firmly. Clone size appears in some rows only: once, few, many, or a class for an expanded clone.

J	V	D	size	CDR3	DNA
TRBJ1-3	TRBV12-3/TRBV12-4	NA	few	CASSFYGANTIYF	TGTGCCAGCAGTTTCTATGGGGCAAACACCATATATTTT
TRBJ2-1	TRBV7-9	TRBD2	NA	CASSLALAGGDEQFF	TGTGCCAGCAGCTTAGCGCTAGCGGGGGGCGATGAGCAGTTCTTC
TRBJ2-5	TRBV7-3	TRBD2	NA	CASSVGGGLQETQYF	TGTGCCAGCAGCGTCGGGGGGGGACTACAAGAGACCCAGTACTTC
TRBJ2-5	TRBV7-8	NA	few	CASSFSGLRETQYF	TGTGCCAGCAGCTTTTCCGGACTAAGGGAGACCCAGTACTTC
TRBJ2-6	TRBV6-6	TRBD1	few	CASSRDSGYGANVLTF	TGTGCCAGCAGCCGGGACAGTGGGTATGGGGCCAACGTCCTGACTTTC
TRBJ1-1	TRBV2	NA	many	CASGGEGSGTEAFF	TGTGCCAGCGGGGGCGAAGGGTCGGGCACTGAAGCTTTCTTT
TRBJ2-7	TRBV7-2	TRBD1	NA	CASSFAGTGMVYEQYF	TGTGCCAGCAGCTTTGCCGGGACAGGGATGGTCTACGAGCAGTACTTC
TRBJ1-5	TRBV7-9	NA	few	CASSPLGGNSNQPQHF	TGTGCCAGCAGCCCGCTGGGGGGGAATAGCAATCAGCCCCAGCATTTT
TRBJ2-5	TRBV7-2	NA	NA	CASSLDPVGLEETQYF	TGTGCCAGCAGCTTAGACCCGGTCGGATTGGAAGAGACCCAGTACTTC
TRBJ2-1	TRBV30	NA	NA	CAWSLGRGSANEQFF	TGTGCCTGGAGTCTAGGCAGAGGATCGGCCAATGAGCAGTTCTTC
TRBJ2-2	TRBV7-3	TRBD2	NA	CASRPGTSDGELFF	TGTGCCAGCAGGCCCGGGACTAGCGACGGGGAGCTGTTTTTT
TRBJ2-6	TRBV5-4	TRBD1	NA	CASSHGQGALLSGANVLTF	TGTGCCAGCAGCCACGGACAGGGGGCCCTCCTCTCTGGGGCCAACGTCCTGACTTTC
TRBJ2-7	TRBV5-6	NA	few	CASSLQGLGYEQYF	TGTGCCAGCAGCCTTCAGGGACTGGGCTACGAGCAGTACTTC
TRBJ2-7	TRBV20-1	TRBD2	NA	CSATSGISYEQYF	TGCAGTGCCACTAGCGGGATCTCCTACGAGCAGTACTTC
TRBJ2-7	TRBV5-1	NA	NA	CASSLYYNYEQYF	TGCGCCAGCAGCTTGTATTACAACTACGAGCAGTACTTC
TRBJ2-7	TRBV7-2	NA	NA	CASSLVLADYEQYF	TGTGCCAGCAGCTTAGTCCTAGCCGATTACGAGCAGTACTTC
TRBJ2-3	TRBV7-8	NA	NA	CASSLALGAGASSTDTQYF	TGTGCCAGCAGCTTAGCGCTAGGAGCAGGGGCGAGTAGCACAGATACGCAGTATTTT
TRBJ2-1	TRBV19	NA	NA	CASSWTTSNEQFF	TGTGCCAGTAGTTGGACTACCTCCAATGAGCAGTTCTTC
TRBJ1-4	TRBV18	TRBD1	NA	CASSLDRDSANEKLFF	TGTGCCAGCTCACTGGACCGGGACAGCGCTAATGAAAAACTGTTTTTT
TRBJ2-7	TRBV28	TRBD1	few	CASSETGGNYEQYF	TGTGCCAGCAGTGAGACAGGGGGGAACTACGAGCAGTACTTC
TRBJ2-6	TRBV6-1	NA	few	CASSRSSGANVLTF	TGTGCCAGCAGCCGTTCCTCTGGGGCCAACGTCCTGACTTTC
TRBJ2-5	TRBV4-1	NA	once	CASSQVRGPRTEQCF	TGCGCCAGCAGCCAAGTCAGGGGCCCCCGAACCGAGCAGTGCTTC
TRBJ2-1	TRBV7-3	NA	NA	CASSPGSGSYNEQFF	TGTGCCAGCAGCCCCGGGTCGGGCTCCTACAATGAGCAGTTCTTC
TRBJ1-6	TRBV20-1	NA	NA	CSAPQGTNSPLHF	TGCAGTGCTCCGCAGGGGACTAATTCACCCCTCCACTTT
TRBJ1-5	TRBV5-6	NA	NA	CASSLYPRGPETWGFQPQHF	TGTGCCAGCAGCTTGTATCCACGAGGGCCCGAAACCTGGGGCTTTCAGCCCCAGCATTTT
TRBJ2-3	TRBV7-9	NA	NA	CASSLASLETTDTQYF	TGTGCCAGCAGCTTAGCTTCACTAGAAACCACAGATACGCAGTATTTT
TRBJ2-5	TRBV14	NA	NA	CASRRTPQETQYF	TGTGCCAGCAGGCGGACACCCCAAGAGACCCAGTACTTC
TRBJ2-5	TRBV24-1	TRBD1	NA	CATSDLRQGKETQYF	TGTGCCACCAGTGATTTGCGACAGGGGAAAGAGACCCAGTACTTC
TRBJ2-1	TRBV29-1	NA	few	CSGGSYNEQFF	TGCAGCGGGGGCTCCTACAATGAGCAGTTCTTC
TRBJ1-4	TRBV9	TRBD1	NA	CASSVGQGSGGEKLFF	TGTGCCAGCAGCGTCGGACAGGGATCAGGGGGCGAAAAACTGTTTTTT
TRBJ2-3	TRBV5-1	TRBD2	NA	CASSFLRGGITDTQYF	TGCGCCAGCAGCTTCCTTCGGGGGGGGATCACAGATACGCAGTATTTT
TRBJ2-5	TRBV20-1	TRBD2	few	CSAPLAGVGETQYF	TGCAGTGCTCCATTAGCGGGGGTAGGAGAGACCCAGTACTTC
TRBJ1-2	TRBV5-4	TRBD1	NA	CASSTREQGAPGYTF	TGTGCCAGCAGCACGCGGGAACAGGGGGCGCCGGGCTACACCTTC
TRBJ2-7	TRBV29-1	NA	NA	CSARAGLSYEQYF	TGCAGCGCCCGTGCGGGTCTCTCCTACGAGCAGTACTTC
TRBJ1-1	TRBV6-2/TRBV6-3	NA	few	CASVETGAEAFF	TGTGCCAGCGTCGAAACGGGGGCTGAAGCTTTCTTT
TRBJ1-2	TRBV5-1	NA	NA	CASSPRPSLGYGYTF	TGCGCCAGCAGCCCAAGACCCTCGCTAGGCTATGGCTACACCTTC
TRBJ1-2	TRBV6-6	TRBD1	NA	CASRTGTAYRYTF	TGTGCCAGCAGAACCGGGACAGCCTATCGCTACACCTTC
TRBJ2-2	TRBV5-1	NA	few	CASSSTELNTGELFF	TGCGCCAGCAGCTCAACCGAGTTGAACACCGGGGAGCTGTTTTTT
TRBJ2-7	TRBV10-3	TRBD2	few	CAISESSGPSYEQYF	TGTGCCATCAGTGAGTCTAGCGGGCCATCCTACGAGCAGTACTTC
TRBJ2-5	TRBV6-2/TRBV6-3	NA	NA	CASSYSRAQETQYF	TGTGCCAGCAGTTACTCGAGGGCACAAGAGACCCAGTACTTC
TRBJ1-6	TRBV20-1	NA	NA	CSASRLGPNSPLHF	TGCAGTGCTAGTCGGTTGGGCCCCAATTCTCCCCTCCACTTT
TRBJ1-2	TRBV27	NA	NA	CASSSVRDNYGYTF	TGTGCCAGCAGTTCCGTTCGGGACAACTATGGCTACACCTTC
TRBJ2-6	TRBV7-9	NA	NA	CASSTYPGAGANALTF	TGTGCCAGCAGCACCTACCCAGGGGCTGGGGCCAACGCCCTGACTTTC
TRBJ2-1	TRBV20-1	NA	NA	CSAILRYNEQFF	TGCAGTGCTATTTTACGTTACAATGAGCAGTTCTTC